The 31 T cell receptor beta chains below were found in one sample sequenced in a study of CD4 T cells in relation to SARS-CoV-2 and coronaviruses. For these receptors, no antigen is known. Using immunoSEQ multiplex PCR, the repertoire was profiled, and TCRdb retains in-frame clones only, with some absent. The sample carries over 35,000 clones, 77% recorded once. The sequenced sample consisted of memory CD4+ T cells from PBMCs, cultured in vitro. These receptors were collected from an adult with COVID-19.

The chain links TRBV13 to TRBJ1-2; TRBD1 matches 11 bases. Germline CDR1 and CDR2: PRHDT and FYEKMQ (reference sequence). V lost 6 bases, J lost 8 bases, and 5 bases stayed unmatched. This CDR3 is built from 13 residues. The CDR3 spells CASSRTGGYGYTF. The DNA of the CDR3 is TGTGCCAGCAGTCGGACAGGGGGCTACGGCTACACCTTC.

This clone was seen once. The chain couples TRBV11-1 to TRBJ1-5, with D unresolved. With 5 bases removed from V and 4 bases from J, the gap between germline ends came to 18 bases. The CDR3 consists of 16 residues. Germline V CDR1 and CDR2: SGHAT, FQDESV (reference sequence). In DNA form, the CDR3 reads TGTGCCAGCAGCCTAAGGTGTTTTCGGGCGAATCAGCCCCAGCATTTT. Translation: CASSLRCFRANQPQHF.

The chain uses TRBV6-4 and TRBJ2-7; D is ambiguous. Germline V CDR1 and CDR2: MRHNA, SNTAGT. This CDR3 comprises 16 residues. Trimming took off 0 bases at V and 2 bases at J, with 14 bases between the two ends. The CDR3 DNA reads TGTGCCAGCAGTGACTCGGTTGTTGTAGAGCCCTACGAGCAGTACTTC. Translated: CASSDSVVVEPYEQYF.

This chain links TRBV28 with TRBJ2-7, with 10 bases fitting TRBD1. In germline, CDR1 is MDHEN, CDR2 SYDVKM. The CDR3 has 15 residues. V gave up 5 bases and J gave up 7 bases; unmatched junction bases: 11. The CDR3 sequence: CASSPPGTGVKEQYF. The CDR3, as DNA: TGTGCCAGCAGTCCCCCCGGGACAGGGGTTAAAGAGCAGTACTTC.

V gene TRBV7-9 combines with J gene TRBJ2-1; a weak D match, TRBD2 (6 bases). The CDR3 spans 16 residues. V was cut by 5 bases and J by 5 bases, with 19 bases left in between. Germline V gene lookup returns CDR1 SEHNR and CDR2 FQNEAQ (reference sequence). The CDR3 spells CASSQQTRSWHNEQFF. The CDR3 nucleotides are TGTGCCAGCAGCCAACAGACTAGGTCCTGGCACAATGAGCAGTTCTTC.

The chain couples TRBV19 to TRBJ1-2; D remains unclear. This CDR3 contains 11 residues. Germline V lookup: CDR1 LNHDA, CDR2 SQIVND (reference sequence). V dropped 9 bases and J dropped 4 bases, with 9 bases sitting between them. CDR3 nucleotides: TGTGCCAGCGCGATGGCCTATGGCTACACCTTC. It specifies CASAMAYGYTF.

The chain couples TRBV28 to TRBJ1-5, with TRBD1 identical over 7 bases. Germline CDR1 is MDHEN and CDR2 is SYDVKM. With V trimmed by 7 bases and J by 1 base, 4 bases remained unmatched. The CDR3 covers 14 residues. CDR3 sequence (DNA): TGTGCCAGCATGAGAGGGGGCAGCAATCAGCCCCAGCATTTT. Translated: CASMRGGSNQPQHF.

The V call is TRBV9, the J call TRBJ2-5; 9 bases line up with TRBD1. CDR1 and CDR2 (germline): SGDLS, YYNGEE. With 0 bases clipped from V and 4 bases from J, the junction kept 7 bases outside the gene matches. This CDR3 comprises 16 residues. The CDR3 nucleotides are TGTGCCAGCAGCGTAGGACCGGGACAGGGTTTAGAGACCCAGTACTTC. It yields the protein CASSVGPGQGLETQYF.

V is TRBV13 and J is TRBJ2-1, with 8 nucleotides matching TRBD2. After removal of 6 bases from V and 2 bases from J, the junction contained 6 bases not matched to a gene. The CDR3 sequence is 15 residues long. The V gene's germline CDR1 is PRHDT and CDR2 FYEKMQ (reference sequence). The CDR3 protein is CASRTSGRTYNEQFF. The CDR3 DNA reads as TGTGCCAGCAGAACTAGCGGTAGGACCTACAATGAGCAGTTCTTC.

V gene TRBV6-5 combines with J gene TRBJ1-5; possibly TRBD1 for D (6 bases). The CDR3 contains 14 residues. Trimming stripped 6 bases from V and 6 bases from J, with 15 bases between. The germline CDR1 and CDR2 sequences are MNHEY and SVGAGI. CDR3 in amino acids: CASRPTGNFQPQHF. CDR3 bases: TGTGCCAGCAGGCCAACAGGGAATTTTCAGCCCCAGCATTTT.

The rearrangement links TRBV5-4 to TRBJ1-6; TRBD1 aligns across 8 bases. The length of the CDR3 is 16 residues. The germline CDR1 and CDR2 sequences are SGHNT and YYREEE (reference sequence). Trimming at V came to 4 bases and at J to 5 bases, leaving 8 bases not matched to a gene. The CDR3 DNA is TGTGCCAGCAGCGACGCTCGACAGGGGAATAATTCACCCCTCCACTTT. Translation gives CASSDARQGNNSPLHF.

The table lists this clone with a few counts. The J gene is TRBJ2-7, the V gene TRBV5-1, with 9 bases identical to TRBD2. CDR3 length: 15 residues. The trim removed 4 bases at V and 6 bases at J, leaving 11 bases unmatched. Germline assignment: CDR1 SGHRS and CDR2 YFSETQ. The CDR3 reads CASSLIAGEVGEQYF. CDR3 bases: TGCGCCAGCAGCCTCATAGCGGGAGAGGTGGGCGAGCAGTACTTC.

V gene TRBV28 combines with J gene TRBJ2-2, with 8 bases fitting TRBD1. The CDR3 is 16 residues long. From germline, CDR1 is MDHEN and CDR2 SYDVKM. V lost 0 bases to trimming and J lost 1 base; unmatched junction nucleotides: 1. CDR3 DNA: TGTGCCAGCAGTTTATGGGGACAGGAGAACACCGGGGAGCTGTTTTTT. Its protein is CASSLWGQENTGELFF.

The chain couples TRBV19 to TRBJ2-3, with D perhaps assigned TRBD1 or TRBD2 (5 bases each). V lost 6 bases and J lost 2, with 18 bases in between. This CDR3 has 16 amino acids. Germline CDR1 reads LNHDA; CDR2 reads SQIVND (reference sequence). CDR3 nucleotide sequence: TGTGCCAGTAGATCACCTCCAGGGAGACCCACAGATACGCAGTATTTT. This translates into CASRSPPGRPTDTQYF.

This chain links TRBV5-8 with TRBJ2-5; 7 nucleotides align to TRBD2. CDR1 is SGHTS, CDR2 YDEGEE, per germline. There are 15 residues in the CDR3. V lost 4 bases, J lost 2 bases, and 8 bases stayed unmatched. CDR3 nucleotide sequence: TGTGCCAGCAGCAGGAGACCGGGACTACAAGAGACCCAGTACTTC. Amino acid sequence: CASSRRPGLQETQYF.

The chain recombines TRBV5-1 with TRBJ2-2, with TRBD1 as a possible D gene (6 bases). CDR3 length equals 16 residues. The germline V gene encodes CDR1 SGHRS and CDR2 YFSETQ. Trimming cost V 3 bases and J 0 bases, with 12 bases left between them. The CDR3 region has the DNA TGCGCCAGCAGCTCCCCCGGGACAACGAACACCGGGGAGCTGTTTTTT. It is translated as CASSSPGTTNTGELFF.

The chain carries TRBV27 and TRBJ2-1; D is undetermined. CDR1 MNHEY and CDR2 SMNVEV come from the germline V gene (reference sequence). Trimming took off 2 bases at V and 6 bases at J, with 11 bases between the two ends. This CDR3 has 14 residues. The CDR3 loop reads CASSLKGWGNEQFF. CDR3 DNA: TGTGCCAGCAGTTTAAAAGGGTGGGGCAATGAGCAGTTCTTC.

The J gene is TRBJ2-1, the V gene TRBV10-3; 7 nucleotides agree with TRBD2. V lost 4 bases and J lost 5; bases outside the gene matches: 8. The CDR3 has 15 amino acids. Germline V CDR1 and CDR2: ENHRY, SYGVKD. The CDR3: CAISGSLAVNNEQFF. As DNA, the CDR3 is TGTGCCATCAGTGGGTCGCTAGCGGTGAACAATGAGCAGTTCTTC.

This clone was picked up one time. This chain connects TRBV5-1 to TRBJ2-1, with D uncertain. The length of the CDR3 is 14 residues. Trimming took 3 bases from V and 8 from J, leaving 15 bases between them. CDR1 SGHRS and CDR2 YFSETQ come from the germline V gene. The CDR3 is CASSYESRRDEQFF. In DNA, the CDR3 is TGCGCCAGCAGCTATGAGAGTCGTAGAGATGAGCAGTTCTTC.

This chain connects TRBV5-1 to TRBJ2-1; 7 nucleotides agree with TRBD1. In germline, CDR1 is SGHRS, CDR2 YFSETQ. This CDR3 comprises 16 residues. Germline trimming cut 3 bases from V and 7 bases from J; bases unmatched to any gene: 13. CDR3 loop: CASSSRRQGLQNEQFF. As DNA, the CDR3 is TGCGCCAGCAGCTCTCGGAGACAGGGTCTCCAGAATGAGCAGTTCTTC.

CDR3 amino acids: CASSLREVGTEAFF. DNA for the CDR3: TGTGCCAGCAGTTTAAGGGAGGTTGGGACTGAAGCTTTCTTT. J is TRBJ1-1 and V is TRBV27; D not certain. The ends were cut back, 2 bases at V and 5 bases at J, with 12 bases in the middle. The CDR3 sequence is 14 residues long. The germline V gene has CDR1 MNHEY and CDR2 SMNVEV (reference sequence).

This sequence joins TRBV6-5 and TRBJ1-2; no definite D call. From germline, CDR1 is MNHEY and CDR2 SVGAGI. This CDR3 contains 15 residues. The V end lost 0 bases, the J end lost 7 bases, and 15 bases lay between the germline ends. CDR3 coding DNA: TGTGCCAGCAGTTACTCGGCAGGAAACCTCGGTGGCTACACCTTC. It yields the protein CASSYSAGNLGGYTF.

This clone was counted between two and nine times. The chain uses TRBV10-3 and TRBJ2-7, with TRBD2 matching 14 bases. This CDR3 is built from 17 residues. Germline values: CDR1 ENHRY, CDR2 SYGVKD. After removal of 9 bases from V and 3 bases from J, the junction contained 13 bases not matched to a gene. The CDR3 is CAIQKGTSGSRSYEQYF. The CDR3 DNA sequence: TGTGCCATTCAGAAGGGGACTAGCGGGAGTCGTAGCTACGAGCAGTACTTC.

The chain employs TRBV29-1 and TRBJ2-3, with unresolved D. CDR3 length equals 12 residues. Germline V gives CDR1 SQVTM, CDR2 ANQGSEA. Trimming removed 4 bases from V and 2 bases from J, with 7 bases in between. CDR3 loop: CSVVVVTDTQYF. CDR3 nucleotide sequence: TGCAGCGTTGTTGTCGTCACAGATACGCAGTATTTT.

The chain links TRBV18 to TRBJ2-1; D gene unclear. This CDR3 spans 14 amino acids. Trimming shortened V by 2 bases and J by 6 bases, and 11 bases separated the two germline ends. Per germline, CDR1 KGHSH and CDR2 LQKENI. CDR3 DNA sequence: TGTGCCAGCTCACCAGGGCAATCCCGCAATGAGCAGTTCTTC. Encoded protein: CASSPGQSRNEQFF.

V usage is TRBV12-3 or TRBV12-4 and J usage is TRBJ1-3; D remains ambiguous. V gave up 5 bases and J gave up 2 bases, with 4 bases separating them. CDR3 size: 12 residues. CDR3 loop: CASSRPGNTIYF. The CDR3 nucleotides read TGTGCCAGCAGTCGGCCTGGAAACACCATATATTTT.

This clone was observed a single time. The DNA of the CDR3 is TGTGCCAGCAGCCCGCCCGCGGGCCCTAGCGGTTTCAATGAGCAGTTCTTC. Encoded protein: CASSPPAGPSGFNEQFF. V gene TRBV7-6 combines with J gene TRBJ2-1, with 7 bases matching TRBD2. The length of the CDR3 is 17 residues. The V segment lost 5 bases and the J segment 6 bases; nucleotides outside the gene matches: 16. Germline-derived CDR1 and CDR2 are SGHVS and FNYEAQ. The complete variable domain, with remaining parts taken from reference TRBV7-6 and TRBJ2-1, reads GAGVSQSPRYKVTKRGQDVALRCDPISGHVSLYWYRQALGQGPEFLTYFNYEAQQDKSGLPNDRFSAERPEGSISTLTIQRTEQRDSAMYRCASSPPAGPSGFNEQFFGPGTRLTVL.

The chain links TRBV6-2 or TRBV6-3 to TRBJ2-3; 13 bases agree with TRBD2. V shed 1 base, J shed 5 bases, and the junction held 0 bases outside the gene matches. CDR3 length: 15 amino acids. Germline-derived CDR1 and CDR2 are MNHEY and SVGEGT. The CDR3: CASSYWTSGRDTQYF. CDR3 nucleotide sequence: TGTGCCAGCAGTTACTGGACTAGCGGGAGAGATACGCAGTATTTT.

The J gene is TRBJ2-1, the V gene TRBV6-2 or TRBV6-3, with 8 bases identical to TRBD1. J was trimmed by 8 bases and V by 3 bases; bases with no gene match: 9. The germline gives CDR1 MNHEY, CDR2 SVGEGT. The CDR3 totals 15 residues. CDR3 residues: CASSYRQGLRDEQFF. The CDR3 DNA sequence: TGTGCCAGCAGTTATAGACAGGGGCTGAGAGATGAGCAGTTCTTC.

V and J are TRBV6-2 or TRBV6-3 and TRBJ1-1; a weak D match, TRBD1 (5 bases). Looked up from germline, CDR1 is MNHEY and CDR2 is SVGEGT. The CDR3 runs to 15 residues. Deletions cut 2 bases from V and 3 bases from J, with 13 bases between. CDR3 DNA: TGTGCCAGCAGTTACAAACGAGGGACGTACACTGAAGCTTTCTTT. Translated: CASSYKRGTYTEAFF.

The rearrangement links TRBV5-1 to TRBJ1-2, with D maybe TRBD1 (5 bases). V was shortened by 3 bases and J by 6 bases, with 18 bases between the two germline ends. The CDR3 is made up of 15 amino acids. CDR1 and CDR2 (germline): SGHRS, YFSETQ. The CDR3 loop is CASSSQGFGPDGYTF. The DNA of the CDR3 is TGCGCCAGCAGCTCCCAGGGTTTCGGGCCGGATGGCTACACCTTC.